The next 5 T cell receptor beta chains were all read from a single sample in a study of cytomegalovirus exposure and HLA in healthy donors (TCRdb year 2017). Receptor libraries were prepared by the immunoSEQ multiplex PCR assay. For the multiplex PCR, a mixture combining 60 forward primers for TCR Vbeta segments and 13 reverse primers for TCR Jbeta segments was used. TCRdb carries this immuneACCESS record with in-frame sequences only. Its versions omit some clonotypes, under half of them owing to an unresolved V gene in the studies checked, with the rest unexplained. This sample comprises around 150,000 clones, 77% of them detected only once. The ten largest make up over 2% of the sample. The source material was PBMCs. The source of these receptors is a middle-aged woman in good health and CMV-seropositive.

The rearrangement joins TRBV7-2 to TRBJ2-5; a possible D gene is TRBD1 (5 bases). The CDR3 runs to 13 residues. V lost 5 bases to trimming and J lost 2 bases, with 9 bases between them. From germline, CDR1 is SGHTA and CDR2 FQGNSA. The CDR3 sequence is CASSRDRQETQYF. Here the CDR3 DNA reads TGTGCCAGCAGCCGAGACAGACAAGAGACCCAGTACTTC.

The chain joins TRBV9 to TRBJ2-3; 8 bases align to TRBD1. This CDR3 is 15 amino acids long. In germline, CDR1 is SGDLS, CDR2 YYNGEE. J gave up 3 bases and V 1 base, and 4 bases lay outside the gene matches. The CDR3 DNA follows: TGTGCCAGCAGCGTAAGGACAGGGAGGACAGATACGCAGTATTTT. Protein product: CASSVRTGRTDTQYF. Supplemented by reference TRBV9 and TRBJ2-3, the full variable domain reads DSGVTQTPKHLITATGQRVTLRCSPRSGDLSVYWYQQSLDQGLQFLIQYYNGEERAKGNILERFSAQQFPDLHSELNLSSLELGDSALYFCASSVRTGRTDTQYFGPGTRLTVL.

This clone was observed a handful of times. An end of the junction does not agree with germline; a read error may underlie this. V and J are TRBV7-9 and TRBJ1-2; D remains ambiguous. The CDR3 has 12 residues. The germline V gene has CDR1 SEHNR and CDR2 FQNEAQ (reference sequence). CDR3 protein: CSSSLIWSGYTF. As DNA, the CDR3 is TGTTCCAGCAGCTTAATTTGGAGTGGCTACACCTTC.

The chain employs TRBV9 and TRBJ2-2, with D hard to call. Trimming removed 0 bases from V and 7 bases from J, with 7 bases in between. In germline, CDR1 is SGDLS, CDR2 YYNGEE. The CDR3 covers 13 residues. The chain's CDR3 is CASSVVVNGELFF. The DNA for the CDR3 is TGTGCCAGCAGCGTAGTAGTAAACGGGGAGCTGTTTTTT.

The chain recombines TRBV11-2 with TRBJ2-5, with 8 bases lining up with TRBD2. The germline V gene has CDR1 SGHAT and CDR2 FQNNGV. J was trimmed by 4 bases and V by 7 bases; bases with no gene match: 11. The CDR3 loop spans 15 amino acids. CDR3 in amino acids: CASNPLWSGGETQYF. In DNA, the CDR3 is TGTGCCAGCAATCCGCTATGGAGCGGGGGAGAGACCCAGTACTTC.